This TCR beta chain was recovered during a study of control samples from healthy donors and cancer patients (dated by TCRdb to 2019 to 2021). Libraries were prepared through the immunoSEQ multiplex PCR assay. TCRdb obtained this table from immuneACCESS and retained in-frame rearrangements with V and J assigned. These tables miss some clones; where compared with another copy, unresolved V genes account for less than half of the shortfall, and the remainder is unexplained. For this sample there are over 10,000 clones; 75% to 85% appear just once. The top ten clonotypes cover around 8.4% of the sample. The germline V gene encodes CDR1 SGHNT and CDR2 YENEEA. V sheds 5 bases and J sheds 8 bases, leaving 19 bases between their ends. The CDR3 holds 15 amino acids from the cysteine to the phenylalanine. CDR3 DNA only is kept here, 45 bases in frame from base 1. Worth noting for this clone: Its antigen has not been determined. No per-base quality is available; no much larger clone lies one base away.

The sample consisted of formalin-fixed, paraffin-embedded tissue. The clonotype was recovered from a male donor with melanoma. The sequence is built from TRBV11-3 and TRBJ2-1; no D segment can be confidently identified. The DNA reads TGTGCCAGCAGCCCCGGGTCTCAGGTTATCGATGAGCAGTTCTTC. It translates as CASSPGSQVIDEQFF.